The 29 T cell receptor beta chains presented below share a single source sample, sequenced in a study of radiotherapy plus CTLA-4 blockade in lung cancer. Only in-frame clones appear in the TCRdb table, and some are missing; sequencing was by immunoSEQ multiplex PCR. The sample consists of some 80,000 clones, more than 80% of them appearing once. This sample comprised peripheral blood, obtained from a patient treated with radiotherapy plus ipilimumab. These receptors came from a human donor with non-small cell lung cancer who had stable disease on radiotherapy plus ipilimumab.

This rearrangement joins TRBV2 to TRBJ2-7; TRBD2 agrees at 9 bases. Germline values: CDR1 SNHLY, CDR2 FYNNEI. J lost 0 bases, V lost 5 bases, and 5 bases had no gene match. CDR3 length: 15 amino acids. The CDR3 spells CASSSSGVGSYEQYF. In DNA form, the CDR3 reads TGTGCCAGCAGTTCTAGCGGGGTTGGCTCCTACGAGCAGTACTTC.

The V gene is TRBV12-2, the J gene TRBJ1-3. TRBV12-2 is listed as a pseudogene. The CDR3 runs 19 residues. The CDR3 protein is CASRLVSASGPIAGNTIYF. The CDR3 nucleotides are TGTGCAAGTCGCTTAGTCAGTGCTTCCGGGCCGATCGCTGGAAACACCATATATTTT.

The chain employs TRBV27 and TRBJ2-3; the D gene could be TRBD1 or TRBD2 (6 bases each). Germline CDR1 is MNHEY and CDR2 is SMNVEV (reference sequence). The CDR3 is 15 residues long. Deletions cut 6 bases from V and 1 base from J, with 14 bases between. The chain's CDR3 is CASSWGPGGTDTQYF. The CDR3 bases are TGTGCCAGCAGCTGGGGGCCGGGAGGCACAGATACGCAGTATTTT.

This chain joins TRBV28 and TRBJ1-1; D might be TRBD1 (6 bases). This CDR3 has 13 residues. V was trimmed by 3 bases and J by 5 bases, leaving 10 bases between them. Germline CDR1 is MDHEN and CDR2 is SYDVKM. CDR3 sequence reads: CASSFLRGTEAFF. The CDR3 bases are TGTGCCAGCAGTTTCCTCAGGGGTACTGAAGCTTTCTTT.

Here the CDR3 DNA reads TGTGCCTGGAGTCGCGGGACAGGGGGAACAGGGAGGACTGAAGCTTTCTTT. Its translation is CAWSRGTGGTGRTEAFF. The gene calls are TRBV30 and TRBJ1-1; 11 bases fit TRBD1. The J segment lost 5 bases and the V segment lost 2 bases, leaving 13 bases of the junction unmatched. Germline values: CDR1 GTSNPN, CDR2 SVGIG (reference sequence). The CDR3 has 17 amino acids.

CDR3 residues: CASSPDRASYNEQFF. The DNA for the CDR3 is TGTGCCAGCAGTCCCGACAGGGCCTCCTACAATGAGCAGTTCTTC. The chain is built from TRBV6-6 and TRBJ2-1, with TRBD1 matching over 7 bases. V gave up 5 bases and J gave up 0 bases; unmatched junction bases: 4. This CDR3 is 15 amino acids long. Germline V lookup: CDR1 MNHNY, CDR2 SVGAGI (reference sequence).

This clone has just one count. The chain recombines TRBV2 with TRBJ1-5; a possible D gene is TRBD1 (6 bases). This CDR3 spans 15 amino acids. The germline V gene has CDR1 SNHLY and CDR2 FYNNEI. With 2 bases removed from V and 4 bases from J, the gap between germline ends came to 12 bases. CDR3 sequence: CASSEPTGINQPQHF. The CDR3 coding sequence is TGTGCCAGCAGTGAACCGACAGGAATTAATCAGCCCCAGCATTTT.

In its sample, this clone was seen a few times. V gene TRBV7-9 combines with J gene TRBJ2-2, with 11 bases matching TRBD2. This CDR3 region has 19 residues. The junction had 12 bases not matched to a gene; V was cut back by 0 bases and J by 6 bases. The V gene's germline CDR1 is SEHNR and CDR2 FQNEAQ (reference sequence). CDR3 in amino acids: CASSLATSGESGVAGELFF. CDR3 bases: TGTGCCAGCAGCTTAGCGACTAGCGGGGAGTCAGGAGTCGCCGGGGAGCTGTTTTTT.

The chain uses TRBV7-2 and TRBJ2-5, with 7 positions matching TRBD2. V shed 1 base, J shed 5 bases, and the junction held 13 bases outside the gene matches. The V gene's germline CDR1 is SGHTA and CDR2 FQGNSA. The CDR3 has 17 residues. The CDR3: CASSLGRIGGGRETQYF. CDR3 in DNA: TGTGCCAGCAGCTTAGGCCGAATAGGCGGGGGTCGGGAGACCCAGTACTTC. The whole variable domain, remainder taken from reference TRBV7-2 and TRBJ2-5, is GAGVSQSPSNKVTEKGKDVELRCDPISGHTALYWYRQSLGQGLEFLIYFQGNSAPDKSGLPSDRFSAERTGGSVSTLTIQRTQQEDSAVYLCASSLGRIGGGRETQYFGPGTRLLVL.

This chain links TRBV27 with TRBJ1-6; D is unclear. The CDR3 totals 13 residues. CDR1 MNHEY and CDR2 SMNVEV come from the germline V gene (reference sequence). V gave up 3 bases and J gave up 10 bases, with 10 bases separating them. The CDR3 region is CASSLDLGSPLHF. The CDR3 DNA sequence: TGTGCCAGCAGTTTGGACTTGGGCTCACCCCTCCACTTT.

The genes are TRBV7-9 and TRBJ2-1, with 10 bases matching TRBD2. The V gene's germline CDR1 is SEHNR and CDR2 FQNEAQ (reference sequence). The CDR3 runs to 17 residues. V lost 4 bases and J lost 5; bases outside the gene matches: 11. DNA for the CDR3: TGTGCCAGCAGCTACCGGGGGAGAAGCGGGAGGGACAATGAGCAGTTCTTC. Its protein is CASSYRGRSGRDNEQFF.

The rearrangement joins TRBV5-1 to TRBJ2-3; D is unclear. Germline V CDR1 and CDR2: SGHRS, YFSETQ. CDR3 length equals 13 residues. Trimming cost V 3 bases and J 6 bases, with 11 bases left between them. The CDR3 loop reads CASSWNHDDTQYF. The CDR3 DNA reads TGCGCCAGCAGCTGGAACCACGACGATACGCAGTATTTT.

The chain has TRBV7-2 and TRBJ1-2; 8 nucleotides line up with TRBD1. Germline CDR1 reads SGHTA; CDR2 reads FQGNSA. V gave up 0 bases and J gave up 4 bases; unmatched junction bases: 7. This CDR3 comprises 16 residues. The CDR3 sequence is CASSLAADRVPYGYTF. For the CDR3, the DNA is TGTGCCAGCAGCTTAGCTGCGGACAGGGTCCCCTATGGCTACACCTTC.

This chain joins TRBV5-1 and TRBJ2-7; no definite D call. The CDR3 has 13 residues. Trimming left V 6 bases short and J 3 bases short, with 13 bases between. The germline CDR1 and CDR2 sequences are SGHRS and YFSETQ. CDR3 protein: CASKYAANYEQYF. For the CDR3, the DNA is TGCGCCAGCAAATATGCGGCAAACTACGAGCAGTACTTC. The whole variable domain, remainder taken from reference TRBV5-1 and TRBJ2-7, is KAGVTQTPRYLIKTRGQQVTLSCSPISGHRSVSWYQQTPGQGLQFLFEYFSETQRNKGNFPGRFSGRQFSNSRSEMNVSTLELGDSALYLCASKYAANYEQYFGPGTRLTVT.

The J gene is TRBJ1-1, the V gene TRBV14, with TRBD1 as a possible D gene (6 bases). The CDR3 is 15 residues long. Germline CDR1 reads SGHDN; CDR2 reads FVKESK. Trimming removed 3 bases from V and 1 base from J, with 12 bases in between. For the CDR3, the DNA is TGTGCCAGCAGCCATTTGGGGGGCGCGAACACTGAAGCTTTCTTT. Protein product: CASSHLGGANTEAFF.

The chain uses TRBV9 and TRBJ2-1, with TRBD2 identical over 16 bases. This CDR3 contains 16 residues. Germline CDR1 and CDR2: SGDLS and YYNGEE. The V gene end was trimmed by 4 bases and the J gene end by 8 bases; junction bases not matched to a gene: 6. The CDR3 nucleotides read TGTGCCAGCAGCCATGGGACTAGCGGGGGGGCCTATGAGCAGTTCTTC. Translated: CASSHGTSGGAYEQFF.

This chain connects TRBV20-1 to TRBJ1-1; the D is unclear. From germline, CDR1 is DFQATT and CDR2 SNEGSKA (reference sequence). This CDR3 has 11 residues. Trimming took off 5 bases at V and 0 bases at J, with 4 bases between the two ends. CDR3 in amino acids: CSAHMNTEAFF. As DNA, the CDR3 is TGCAGTGCTCACATGAACACTGAAGCTTTCTTT.

CDR3 DNA sequence: TGTGCCAGCAGTTTAAGAGGCGCCCCCCAGCATTTT. This encodes CASSLRGAPQHF. The rearrangement joins TRBV28 to TRBJ1-5; no reliable D call. The CDR3 length is 12 residues. Germline loops: CDR1 MDHEN, CDR2 SYDVKM. Deletions cut 2 bases from V and 10 bases from J, with 9 bases between.

The chain is built from TRBV7-2 and TRBJ2-3; D could derive from TRBD1 or TRBD2 (5 bases each). The V and J ends lost 6 bases and 0 bases respectively, with 13 bases between them. This CDR3 spans 15 amino acids. Per germline, CDR1 SGHTA and CDR2 FQGNSA. CDR3 amino acids: CASSRRDGSTDTQYF. In nucleotides, the CDR3 is TGTGCCAGCAGTCGCCGGGACGGAAGCACAGATACGCAGTATTTT.

As DNA, the CDR3 is TGTGCCAGCAGTGAAGGGATGGGCGAGCAGTACTTC. Protein: CASSEGMGEQYF. The rearrangement uses TRBV6-1 and TRBJ2-7, with D unresolved. The V gene's germline CDR1 is MNHNS and CDR2 SASEGT. The CDR3 is 12 residues long. V gave up 1 base and J gave up 6 bases, with 7 bases separating them.

V and J are TRBV10-1 and TRBJ2-3; no clear D gene. The CDR3 runs to 13 residues. Trimming took 5 bases from V and 5 from J, leaving 11 bases between them. The V gene's germline CDR1 is WNHNN and CDR2 SYGVQD (reference sequence). The CDR3 protein is CASSIGSRDTQYF. CDR3 nucleotide sequence: TGCGCCAGCAGTATTGGCTCCCGAGATACGCAGTATTTT.

The rearrangement links TRBV5-1 to TRBJ2-3; a possible D gene is TRBD2 (6 bases). CDR3 length: 13 residues. Between the trimmed V and J ends, which lost 6 bases and 9 bases, there was a span of 17 bases. Germline CDR1 SGHRS, CDR2 YFSETQ. The CDR3 nucleotides read TGCGCCAGCACGAGAGATGGGGGGTCGACGCAGTATTTT. Translation: CASTRDGGSTQYF.

This rearrangement joins TRBV11-2 to TRBJ2-5, with D tentatively TRBD1 (6 bases). The J call is in doubt because the DNA end fits TRBJ2-7 better. Germline V gives CDR1 SGHAT, CDR2 FQNNGV. The CDR3 is 17 amino acids. The CDR3 is CASSFRPAGVTSDEQYF. For the CDR3, the DNA is TGTGCCAGCAGCTTCCGACCCGCAGGGGTAACAAGCGACGAGCAGTACTTC.

This chain connects TRBV5-1 to TRBJ2-2; D call uncertain. The germline V gene has CDR1 SGHRS and CDR2 YFSETQ. Trimming left V 0 bases short and J 4 bases short, with 13 bases between. The CDR3 spans 16 residues. This CDR3 reads CASSLVGIISTGELFF. Here the CDR3 DNA reads TGCGCCAGCAGCTTGGTAGGGATAATAAGCACCGGGGAGCTGTTTTTT.

The rearrangement joins TRBV28 to TRBJ2-1; the D gene could be TRBD1 or TRBD2 (6 bases each). The CDR3 runs 19 residues. Germline assignment: CDR1 MDHEN and CDR2 SYDVKM. Trimming cost V 5 bases and J 3 bases, with 26 bases left between them. The CDR3 is CASSPKQGRPGAFYNEQFF. The DNA for the CDR3 is TGTGCCAGCAGTCCAAAACAAGGACGGCCGGGGGCCTTCTACAATGAGCAGTTCTTC.

V usage is TRBV6-5 and J usage is TRBJ1-6, with D perhaps matching TRBD1 (6 bases). The germline gives CDR1 MNHEY, CDR2 SVGAGI. The CDR3 length is 15 residues. Trimming stripped 5 bases from V and 7 bases from J, with 15 bases between. CDR3 DNA sequence: TGTGCCAGCAGTCGACCTCGGACAGAGAATTCACCCCTCCACTTT. It codes for CASSRPRTENSPLHF.

The CDR3, as DNA: TGCGCCAGCAAACGCCCCCCCGGACAGGTACCAATCCCAGATACGCAGTATTTT. Translation gives CASKRPPGQVPIPDTQYF. The V and J genes are TRBV10-1 and TRBJ2-3; the match to TRBD1 covers 7 bases. The CDR3 contains 18 residues. J was trimmed by 4 bases and V by 7 bases; bases with no gene match: 20. Looked up from germline, CDR1 is WNHNN and CDR2 is SYGVQD (reference sequence).

The chain uses TRBV30 and TRBJ1-5; 12 bases map to TRBD1. CDR1 and CDR2 (germline): GTSNPN, SVGIG (reference sequence). V was clipped by 5 bases and J by 2 bases; unmatched bases: 10. CDR3 length: 17 residues. The CDR3 reads CAWGGQGAHLGNQPQHF. The CDR3 bases are TGTGCCTGGGGGGGACAGGGGGCCCACCTGGGCAATCAGCCCCAGCATTTT.

The chain combines TRBV21-1 with TRBJ1-2. TRBV21-1 is a documented pseudogene. The CDR3 is 13 residues long. CDR3 coding DNA: TGTGCCAGCAGCAAATCTTGGAGGAACGGCTACACCTTC. Its protein is CASSKSWRNGYTF.